The clone carrying this T cell receptor (beta chain) occurred a few times. The CDR3 sequence is 15 residues long. Germline V gene sequence: CDR1 SGHNT, CDR2 YENEEA. Trimming pared 3 bases from V and 2 bases from J, leaving 12 bases between. In the original processing: By means of reference gene primer amplification, nucleated cell counts were estimated. Sequencing used immunoSEQ multiplex PCR; TCRdb keeps in-frame clones, though not all of them. The DNA was the basis for D and trimming; V, J and clone size are from that table. The sample yields fewer than 250,000 clones, approximately 91% seen once. The sample comes from a study of blood T cell repertoires in COVID-19.

Specimen: peripheral blood. The chain combines TRBV11-3 with TRBJ2-3, with D maybe TRBD1 (6 bases). This receptor was identified in a man aged 40-55 years with acute or convalescent COVID-19. CDR3 in amino acids: CASSLGAYFTDTQYF. The DNA of the CDR3 is TGTGCCAGCAGCTTGGGGGCCTATTTCACAGATACGCAGTATTTT. Together with reference TRBV11-3 and TRBJ2-3, the CDR3 gives the full variable domain: EAGVVQSPRYKIIEKKQPVAFWCNPISGHNTLYWYLQNLGQGPELLIRYENEEAVDDSQLPKDRFSAERLKGVDSTLKIQPAELGDSAVYLCASSLGAYFTDTQYFGPGTRLTVL.